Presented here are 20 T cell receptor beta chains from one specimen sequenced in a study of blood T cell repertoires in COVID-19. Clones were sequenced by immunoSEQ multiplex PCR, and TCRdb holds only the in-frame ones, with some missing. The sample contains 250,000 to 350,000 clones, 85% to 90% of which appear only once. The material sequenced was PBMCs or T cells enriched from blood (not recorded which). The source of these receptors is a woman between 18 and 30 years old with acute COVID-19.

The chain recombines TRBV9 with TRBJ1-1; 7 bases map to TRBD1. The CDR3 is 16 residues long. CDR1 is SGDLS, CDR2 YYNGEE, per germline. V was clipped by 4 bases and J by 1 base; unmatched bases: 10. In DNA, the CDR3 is TGTGCCAGCAGCCCCCGCCGGACAGGTGGGAACACTGAAGCTTTCTTT. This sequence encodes CASSPRRTGGNTEAFF.

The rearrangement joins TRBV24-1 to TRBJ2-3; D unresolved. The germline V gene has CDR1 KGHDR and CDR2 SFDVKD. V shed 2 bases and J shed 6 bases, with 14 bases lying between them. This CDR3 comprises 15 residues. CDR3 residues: CATSDWPLYVDTQYF. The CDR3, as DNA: TGTGCCACCAGTGATTGGCCTTTATACGTGGATACGCAGTATTTT.

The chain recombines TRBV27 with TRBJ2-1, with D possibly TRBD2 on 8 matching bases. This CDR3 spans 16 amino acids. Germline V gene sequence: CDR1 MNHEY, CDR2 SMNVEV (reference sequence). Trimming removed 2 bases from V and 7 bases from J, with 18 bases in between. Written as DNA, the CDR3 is TGTGCCAGCAGTTTACGGGGGTTAGCGGGACAGAATGAGCAGTTCTTC. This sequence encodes CASSLRGLAGQNEQFF.

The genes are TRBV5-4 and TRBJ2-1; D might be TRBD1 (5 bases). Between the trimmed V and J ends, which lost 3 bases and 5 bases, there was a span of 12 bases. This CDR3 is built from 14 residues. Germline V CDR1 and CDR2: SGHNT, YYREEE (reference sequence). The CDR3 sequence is CASSSKTGNNEQFF. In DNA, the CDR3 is TGTGCCAGCAGCTCCAAAACAGGAAACAATGAGCAGTTCTTC. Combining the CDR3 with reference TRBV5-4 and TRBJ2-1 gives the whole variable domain ETGVTQSPTHLIKTRGQQVTLRCSSQSGHNTVSWYQQALGQGPQFIFQYYREEENGRGNFPPRFSGLQFPNYSSELNVNALELDDSALYLCASSSKTGNNEQFFGPGTRLTVL.

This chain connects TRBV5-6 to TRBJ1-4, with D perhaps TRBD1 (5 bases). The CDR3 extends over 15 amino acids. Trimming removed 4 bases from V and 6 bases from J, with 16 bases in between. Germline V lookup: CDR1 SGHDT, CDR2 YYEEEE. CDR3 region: CASSRAGTSYEKLFF. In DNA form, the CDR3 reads TGTGCCAGCAGCAGAGCCGGGACTAGTTATGAAAAACTGTTTTTT.

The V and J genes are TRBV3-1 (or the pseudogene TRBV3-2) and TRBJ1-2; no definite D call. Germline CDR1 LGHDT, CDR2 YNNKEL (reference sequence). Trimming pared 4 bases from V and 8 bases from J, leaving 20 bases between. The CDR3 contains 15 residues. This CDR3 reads CASSPTPASGTGYTF. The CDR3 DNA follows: TGTGCCAGCAGCCCAACCCCAGCGTCCGGAACGGGCTACACCTTC.

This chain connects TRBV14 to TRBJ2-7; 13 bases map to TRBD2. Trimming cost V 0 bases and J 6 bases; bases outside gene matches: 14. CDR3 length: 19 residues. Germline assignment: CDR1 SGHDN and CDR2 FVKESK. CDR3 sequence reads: CASSQDRVLWTSGSPEQYF. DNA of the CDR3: TGTGCCAGCAGCCAAGATCGGGTACTTTGGACTAGCGGGAGTCCCGAGCAGTACTTC.

This chain's CDR3 is CASSSQQGGLYEQYF. The CDR3 DNA reads as TGCGCCAGCAGCTCCCAACAGGGAGGGTTATACGAGCAGTACTTC. The chain recombines TRBV5-1 with TRBJ2-7, with TRBD2 as a possible D gene (7 bases). The V gene's germline CDR1 is SGHRS and CDR2 YFSETQ. Trimming shortened V by 3 bases and J by 4 bases, and 17 bases separated the two germline ends. This CDR3 region has 15 residues.

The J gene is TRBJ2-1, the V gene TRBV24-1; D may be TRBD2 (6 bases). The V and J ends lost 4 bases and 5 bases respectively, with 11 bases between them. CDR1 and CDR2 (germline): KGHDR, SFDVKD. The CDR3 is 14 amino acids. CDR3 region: CATSEIGGNNEQFF. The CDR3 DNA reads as TGTGCCACCAGTGAGATCGGGGGAAACAATGAGCAGTTCTTC.

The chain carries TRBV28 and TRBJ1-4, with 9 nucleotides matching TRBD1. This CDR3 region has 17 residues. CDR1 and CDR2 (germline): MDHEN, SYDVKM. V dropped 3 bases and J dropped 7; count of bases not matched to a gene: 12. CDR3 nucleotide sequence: TGTGCCAGCAGTTTCGGCTTTCCTCGGGACAGGGCTGAAAAACTGTTTTTT. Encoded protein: CASSFGFPRDRAEKLFF.

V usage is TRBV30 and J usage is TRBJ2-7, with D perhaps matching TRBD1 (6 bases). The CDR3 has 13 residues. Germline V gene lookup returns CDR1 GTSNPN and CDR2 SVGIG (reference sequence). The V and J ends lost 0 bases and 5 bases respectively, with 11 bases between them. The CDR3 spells CAWSVLDSHEQYF. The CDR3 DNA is TGTGCCTGGAGTGTATTGGACAGCCACGAGCAGTACTTC. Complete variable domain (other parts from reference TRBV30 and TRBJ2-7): SQTIHQWPATLVQPVGSPLSLECTVEGTSNPNLYWYRQAAGRGLQLLFYSVGIGQISSEVPQNLSASRPQDRQFILSSKKLLLSDSGFYLCAWSVLDSHEQYFGPGTRLTVT.

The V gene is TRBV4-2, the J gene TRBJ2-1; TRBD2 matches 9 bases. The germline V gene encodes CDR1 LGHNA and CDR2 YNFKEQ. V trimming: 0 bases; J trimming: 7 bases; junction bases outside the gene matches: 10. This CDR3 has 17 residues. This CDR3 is CASSQDVGLAGRNEQFF. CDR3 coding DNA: TGTGCCAGCAGCCAAGACGTAGGCCTAGCGGGACGGAATGAGCAGTTCTTC.

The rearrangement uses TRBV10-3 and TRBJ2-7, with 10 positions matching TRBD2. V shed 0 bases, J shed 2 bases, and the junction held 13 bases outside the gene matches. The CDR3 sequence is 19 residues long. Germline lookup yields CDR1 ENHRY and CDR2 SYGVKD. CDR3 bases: TGTGCCATCAGTGAGTCCGTGGGGTCAGGGAGCGGGAGGGCCTACGAGCAGTACTTC. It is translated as CAISESVGSGSGRAYEQYF.

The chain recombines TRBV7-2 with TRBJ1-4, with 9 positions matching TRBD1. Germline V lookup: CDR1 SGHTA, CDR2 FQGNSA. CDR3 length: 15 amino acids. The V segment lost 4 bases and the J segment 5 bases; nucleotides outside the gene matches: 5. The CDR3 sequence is CASSSPGQGNEKLFF. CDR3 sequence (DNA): TGTGCCAGCAGCTCACCGGGACAGGGAAATGAAAAACTGTTTTTT.

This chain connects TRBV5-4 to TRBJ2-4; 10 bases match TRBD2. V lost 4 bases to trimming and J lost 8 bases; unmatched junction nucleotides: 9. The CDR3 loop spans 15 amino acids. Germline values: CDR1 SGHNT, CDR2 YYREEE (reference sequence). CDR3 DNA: TGTGCCAGCAGCGGAGGACTAGCGGTCAACTACATTCAGTACTTC. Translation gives CASSGGLAVNYIQYF.

This CDR3 reads CASSLGGTGNTIYF. The CDR3, as DNA: TGTGCCAGCAGCCTAGGGGGAACTGGAAACACCATATATTTT. The J gene is TRBJ1-3, the V gene TRBV28; possibly TRBD1 for D (6 bases). The V gene's germline CDR1 is MDHEN and CDR2 SYDVKM. There are 14 residues in the CDR3. The germline V and J ends were trimmed by 6 bases and 2 bases, with 11 bases remaining between them.

CDR3 DNA: TGTGCCAGCAGTTCAATGACAGGACTCGGGAATCAGCCCCAGCATTTT. This encodes CASSSMTGLGNQPQHF. This chain connects TRBV2 to TRBJ1-5, with TRBD1 as a possible D gene (6 bases). Trimming removed 5 bases from V and 4 bases from J, with 18 bases in between. CDR1 and CDR2 from the germline V gene are SNHLY and FYNNEI. This CDR3 region has 16 residues.

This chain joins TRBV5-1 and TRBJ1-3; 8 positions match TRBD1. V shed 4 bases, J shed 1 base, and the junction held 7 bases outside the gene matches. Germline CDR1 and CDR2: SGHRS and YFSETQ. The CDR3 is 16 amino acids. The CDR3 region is CASSLGGTGSGNTIYF. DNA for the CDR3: TGCGCCAGCAGCCTTGGCGGGACAGGATCTGGAAACACCATATATTTT.

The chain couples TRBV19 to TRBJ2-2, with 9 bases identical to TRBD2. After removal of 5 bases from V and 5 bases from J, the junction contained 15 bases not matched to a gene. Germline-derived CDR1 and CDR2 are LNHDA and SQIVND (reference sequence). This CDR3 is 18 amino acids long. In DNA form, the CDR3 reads TGTGCCAGTAGTTTAACCGGGACTAGCACTTTATGGACCGGGGAGCTGTTTTTT. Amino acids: CASSLTGTSTLWTGELFF.

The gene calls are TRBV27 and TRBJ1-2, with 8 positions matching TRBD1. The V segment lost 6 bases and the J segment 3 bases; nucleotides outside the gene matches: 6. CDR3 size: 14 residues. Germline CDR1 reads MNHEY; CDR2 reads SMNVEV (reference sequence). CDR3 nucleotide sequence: TGTGCCAGCAGCTTCGGACAGGGAGACTATGGCTACACCTTC. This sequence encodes CASSFGQGDYGYTF.